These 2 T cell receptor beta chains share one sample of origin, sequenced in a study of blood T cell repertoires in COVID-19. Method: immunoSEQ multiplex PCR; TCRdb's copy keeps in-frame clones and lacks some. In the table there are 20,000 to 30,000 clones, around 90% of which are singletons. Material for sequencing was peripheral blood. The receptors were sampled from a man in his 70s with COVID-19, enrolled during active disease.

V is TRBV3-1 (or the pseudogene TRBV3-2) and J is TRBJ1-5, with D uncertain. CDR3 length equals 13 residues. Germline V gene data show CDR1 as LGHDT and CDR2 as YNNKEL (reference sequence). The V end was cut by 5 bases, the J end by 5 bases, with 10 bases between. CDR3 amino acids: CASSVGGDQPQHF. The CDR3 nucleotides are TGTGCCAGCAGCGTTGGAGGTGATCAGCCCCAGCATTTT.

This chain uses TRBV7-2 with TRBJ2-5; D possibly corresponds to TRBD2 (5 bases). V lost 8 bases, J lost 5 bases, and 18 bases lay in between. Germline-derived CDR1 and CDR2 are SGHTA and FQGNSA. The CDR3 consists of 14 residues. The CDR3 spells CASGQARTSETQYF. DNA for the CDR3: TGTGCCAGCGGTCAGGCCAGGACTTCGGAGACCCAGTACTTC.